Below, 24 T cell receptor beta chains from the same sample are listed, as sequenced in a study of OX40 agonist ivuxolimab in advanced cancers. TCRdb's table, derived via immunoSEQ multiplex PCR, lists solely in-frame clones and lacks some. This repertoire shows some 63,000 clones, 85% to 90% found once; its top ten account for over 11%. Sequencing used CD4+ or CD8+ T cells sorted from blood, obtained in a trial of the OX40 agonist ivuxolimab. Receptors originate from an adult with an advanced solid tumor such as melanoma, head and neck, liver or kidney cancer.

This chain uses TRBV7-9 with TRBJ1-2; D unresolved. Deletions cut 2 bases from V and 4 bases from J, with 5 bases between. CDR1 and CDR2 (germline): SEHNR, FQNEAQ (reference sequence). CDR3 size: 12 residues. In DNA form, the CDR3 reads TGTGCCAGCAGCTTACCAGCCTATGGCTACACCTTC. This translates into CASSLPAYGYTF.

The chain uses TRBV5-1 and TRBJ1-2; 9 nucleotides agree with TRBD1. Trimming cost V 4 bases and J 8 bases; bases outside gene matches: 12. This CDR3 has 15 residues. From germline, CDR1 is SGHRS and CDR2 YFSETQ. CDR3 protein: CASSAWTGAADGYTF. The CDR3 nucleotides read TGCGCCAGCAGCGCCTGGACAGGGGCGGCGGACGGCTACACCTTC.

The CDR3 reads CASSFLGYTDTQYF. As DNA, the CDR3 is TGTGCCAGCAGTTTTTTGGGGTACACAGATACGCAGTATTTT. The chain uses TRBV27 and TRBJ2-3; no reliable D call. The CDR3 has 14 residues. CDR1 MNHEY and CDR2 SMNVEV come from the germline V gene (reference sequence). Trimming stripped 3 bases from V and 2 bases from J, with 9 bases between.

This chain links TRBV30 with TRBJ2-1; D tentatively fits TRBD1 or TRBD2 (6 bases each). Germline-derived CDR1 and CDR2 are GTSNPN and SVGIG (reference sequence). V was pared by 2 bases and J by 6 bases, with 14 bases between. The CDR3 sequence is 14 residues long. The CDR3 DNA sequence: TGTGCCTGGAGTAGGGGGTCGGGGGTCAATGAGCAGTTCTTC. It translates to CAWSRGSGVNEQFF.

This clone was seen only once. The rearrangement uses TRBV5-6 and TRBJ2-1; 8 nucleotides align to TRBD2. This CDR3 has 13 amino acids. With 4 bases clipped from V and 14 bases from J, the junction kept 11 bases outside the gene matches. Germline CDR1 SGHDT, CDR2 YYEEEE. The CDR3 DNA reads TGTGCCAGCAGCCTGGCTGGCGGGAGGCACGAGTTCTTC. Protein: CASSLAGGRHEFF.

The J gene is TRBJ2-3, the V gene TRBV19; D call uncertain. V was cut by 3 bases and J by 0 bases, with 10 bases left in between. The CDR3 is made up of 15 amino acids. Germline CDR1 and CDR2: LNHDA and SQIVND (reference sequence). CDR3 bases: TGTGCCAGTAGTATGTGGGCAGCTAGCACAGATACGCAGTATTTT. The encoded protein is CASSMWAASTDTQYF.

V and J are TRBV28 and TRBJ2-3; D may be TRBD2 (6 bases). This CDR3 is built from 12 residues. Trimming removed 2 bases at V and 7 bases at J, with 7 bases between. The V gene's germline CDR1 is MDHEN and CDR2 SYDVKM. This chain's CDR3 is CASSLGGNTQYF. As DNA, the CDR3 is TGTGCCAGCAGTTTAGGCGGGAATACGCAGTATTTT.

The chain combines TRBV9 with TRBJ2-1; 9 nucleotides align to TRBD2. The germline V gene encodes CDR1 SGDLS and CDR2 YYNGEE. J gave up 7 bases and V 8 bases, and 13 bases lay outside the gene matches. This CDR3 spans 15 amino acids. Here the CDR3 DNA reads TGTGCCAGTGCGGCCAGCGGGGGGCCTCGGAATGAGCAGTTCTTC. It translates to CASAASGGPRNEQFF.

The rearrangement joins TRBV4-2 to TRBJ2-1; TRBD2 is a possible D gene (5 bases). The CDR3 sequence is 12 residues long. Trimming stripped 1 base from V and 7 bases from J, with 5 bases between. CDR1 is LGHNA and CDR2 is YNFKEQ in the germline V gene. The CDR3 spells CASSQGGNEQFF. The CDR3 nucleotides are TGTGCCAGCAGCCAAGGAGGGAATGAGCAGTTCTTC.

This clone came up once. This chain connects TRBV28 to TRBJ2-7; D perhaps matches TRBD2 (5 bases). The CDR3 contains 13 residues. Germline lookup yields CDR1 MDHEN and CDR2 SYDVKM. V lost 5 bases and J lost 4, with 12 bases in between. CDR3 residues: CASSNVEGYEQYF. DNA for the CDR3: TGTGCCAGCAGTAACGTCGAGGGTTACGAGCAGTACTTC.

V gene TRBV28 combines with J gene TRBJ2-7; 11 nucleotides line up with TRBD2. The junction had 11 bases not matched to a gene; V was cut back by 10 bases and J by 3 bases. The CDR3 length is 15 residues. Germline-derived CDR1 and CDR2 are MDHEN and SYDVKM. CDR3 DNA: TGTGCCACCCTCTTGACCGGGACTAGCGGCTACGAGCAGTACTTC. Encoded protein: CATLLTGTSGYEQYF.

The chain employs TRBV7-3 and TRBJ2-7; TRBD1 matches 10 bases. The CDR3 sequence is 15 residues long. V gave up 8 bases and J gave up 4 bases; unmatched junction bases: 11. Looked up from germline, CDR1 is SGHTA and CDR2 is FQGTGA. The CDR3 DNA follows: TGTGCCAGCTCCCCATATGGGGGACAGGGGTACGAGCAGTACTTC. Translation: CASSPYGGQGYEQYF.

The rearrangement uses TRBV19 and TRBJ2-1, with a possible D match to TRBD1 (6 bases). The CDR3 is 15 amino acids. From germline, CDR1 is LNHDA and CDR2 SQIVND (reference sequence). Trimming removed 1 base at V and 4 bases at J, with 11 bases between. CDR3 bases: TGTGCCAGTAGTATAGGGGTAGGGGGATACAATGAGCAGTTCTTC. Translation gives CASSIGVGGYNEQFF.

The chain carries TRBV19 and TRBJ1-5, with 8 nucleotides matching TRBD1. V shed 6 bases, J shed 5 bases, and the junction held 3 bases outside the gene matches. CDR1 and CDR2 (germline): LNHDA, SQIVND (reference sequence). The CDR3 runs to 13 residues. CDR3 coding DNA: TGTGCCAGTAGGGCACAGGGGGATCAGCCCCAGCATTTT. This gives the protein CASRAQGDQPQHF.

V gene TRBV1 combines with J gene TRBJ2-3; the D call in the table, TRBD2, was not verified against the DNA. TRBV1 is a pseudogene. The CDR3 sequence is 16 residues long. This chain's CDR3 is CTSSQHRAGGTDTQYF. CDR3 coding DNA: TGCACCAGCAGCCAACACCGAGCGGGGGGCACAGATACGCAGTATTTT.

Only a few counts were recorded for this clone. V is TRBV30 and J is TRBJ2-7; D may be TRBD1 (6 bases). The germline V gene encodes CDR1 GTSNPN and CDR2 SVGIG (reference sequence). The CDR3 covers 12 residues. The V end lost 1 base, the J end lost 3 bases, and 7 bases lay between the germline ends. The CDR3, as DNA: TGTGCCTGGAGTGGGGACAACTACGAGCAGTACTTC. Its translation is CAWSGDNYEQYF.

V gene TRBV9 combines with J gene TRBJ2-7; possibly TRBD1 or TRBD2 for D (5 bases each). The V and J ends lost 0 bases and 2 bases respectively, with 12 bases between them. The germline V gene has CDR1 SGDLS and CDR2 YYNGEE. The CDR3 sequence is 15 residues long. The CDR3 nucleotides are TGTGCCAGCAGCGTAGCGGCAGGGAGCACCTACGAGCAGTACTTC. Translating gives CASSVAAGSTYEQYF.

This rearrangement joins TRBV5-1 to TRBJ1-5, with D possibly matching TRBD1 (5 bases). The CDR3 length is 15 residues. The V end was cut by 1 base, the J end by 4 bases, with 12 bases between. CDR1 and CDR2 from the germline V gene are SGHRS and YFSETQ. CDR3 in DNA: TGCGCCAGCAGCTTGTGGGGGAACGGGAATCAGCCCCAGCATTTT. It yields the protein CASSLWGNGNQPQHF.

This chain joins TRBV6-5 and TRBJ1-2; TRBD1 matches 7 bases. Germline V gene sequence: CDR1 MNHEY, CDR2 SVGAGI. The CDR3 runs 14 residues. V shed 4 bases and J 2 bases; nucleotides not matched to a gene: 4. This chain's CDR3 is CASSWLGGNYGYTF. In DNA form, the CDR3 reads TGTGCCAGCAGTTGGCTAGGGGGCAACTATGGCTACACCTTC.

This rearrangement joins TRBV9 to TRBJ2-7; 9 bases are shared with TRBD1. CDR1 and CDR2 from the germline V gene are SGDLS and YYNGEE. With V trimmed by 2 bases and J by 3 bases, 6 bases remained unmatched. This CDR3 is 15 amino acids long. In nucleotides, the CDR3 is TGTGCCAGCAGCGTGGGGACAGGGATCATCTACGAGCAGTACTTC. Translation gives CASSVGTGIIYEQYF.

The V call is TRBV6-4, the J call TRBJ2-1; TRBD2 agrees at 13 bases. The trim removed 2 bases at V and 9 bases at J, leaving 7 bases unmatched. The CDR3 totals 16 residues. Germline V CDR1 and CDR2: MRHNA, SNTAGT. DNA for the CDR3: TGTGCCAGCAGTGACACTAGCGGGGGGGCATATAGTGAGCAGTTCTTC. Translated, it gives CASSDTSGGAYSEQFF.

The chain couples TRBV9 to TRBJ1-3, with unresolved D. The CDR3 totals 15 residues. Trimming cost V 4 bases and J 0 bases, with 11 bases left between them. The V gene's germline CDR1 is SGDLS and CDR2 YYNGEE. The CDR3 here is CASSPDGGSGNTIYF. CDR3 nucleotide sequence: TGTGCCAGCAGCCCCGACGGCGGCTCTGGAAACACCATATATTTT.

The chain employs TRBV5-4 and TRBJ1-1; possible D gene TRBD1, 5 bases. Germline CDR1 SGHNT, CDR2 YYREEE (reference sequence). The CDR3 contains 11 residues. Trimming stripped 7 bases from V and 6 bases from J, with 10 bases between. The DNA for the CDR3 is TGTGCCAGCCAGGGAGGGTCTGAAGCTTTCTTT. It codes for CASQGGSEAFF.

J is TRBJ2-1 and V is TRBV27, with 8 bases matching TRBD2. This CDR3 is 17 amino acids long. Losses at the gene ends were 3 bases for V and 4 bases for J; bases not matched to a gene: 11. CDR1 MNHEY and CDR2 SMNVEV come from the germline V gene (reference sequence). Here the CDR3 reads CASSFRPGGEGYNEQFF. For the CDR3, the DNA is TGTGCCAGCAGTTTCCGTCCGGGGGGGGAGGGATACAATGAGCAGTTCTTC.